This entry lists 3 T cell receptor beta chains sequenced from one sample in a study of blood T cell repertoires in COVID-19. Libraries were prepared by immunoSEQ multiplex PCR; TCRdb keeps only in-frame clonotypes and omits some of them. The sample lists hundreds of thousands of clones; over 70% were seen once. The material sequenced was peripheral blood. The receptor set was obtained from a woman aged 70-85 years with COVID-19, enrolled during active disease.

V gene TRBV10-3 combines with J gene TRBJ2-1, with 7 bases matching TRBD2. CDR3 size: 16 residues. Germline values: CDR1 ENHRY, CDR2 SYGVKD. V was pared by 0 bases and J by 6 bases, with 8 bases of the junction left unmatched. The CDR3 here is CAISESGPSGTNEQFF. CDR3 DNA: TGTGCCATCAGTGAGTCTGGGCCGAGCGGGACCAATGAGCAGTTCTTC.

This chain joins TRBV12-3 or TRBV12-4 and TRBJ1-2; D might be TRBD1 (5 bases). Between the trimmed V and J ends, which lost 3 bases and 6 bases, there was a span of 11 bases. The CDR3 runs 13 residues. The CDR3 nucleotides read TGTGCCAGCAGTTTGAGGGGAGGTGATGGCTACACCTTC. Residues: CASSLRGGDGYTF.

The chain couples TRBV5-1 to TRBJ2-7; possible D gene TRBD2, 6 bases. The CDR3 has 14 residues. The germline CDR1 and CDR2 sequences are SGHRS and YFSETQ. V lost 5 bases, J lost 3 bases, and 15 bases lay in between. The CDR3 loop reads CASRVRGVGYEQYF. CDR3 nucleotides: TGCGCCAGCAGGGTGCGGGGAGTTGGCTACGAGCAGTACTTC. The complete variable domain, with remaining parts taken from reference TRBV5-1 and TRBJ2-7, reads KAGVTQTPRYLIKTRGQQVTLSCSPISGHRSVSWYQQTPGQGLQFLFEYFSETQRNKGNFPGRFSGRQFSNSRSEMNVSTLELGDSALYLCASRVRGVGYEQYFGPGTRLTVT.